These T cell receptor beta chains were read from a single sample in a study of early T cells in non-severe SARS-CoV-2 infection. TCRdb reprocessed the 5' RACE reads via MiXCR and lists one record per CDR3 protein. The sample has 99,000 or so distinct CDR3 sequences; around 17% are singletons. Sequencing used whole blood. These receptor sequences come from an adult who was a healthcare worker with PCR-confirmed SARS-CoV-2 infection or an uninfected control (not recorded which). The CDR3 runs from the conserved cysteine through the conserved F or W. Each record gives: CDR3 length, D gene, V gene, J gene, clone size, CDR3 DNA, CDR3 protein. A D gene is named only where the DNA matches it firmly. Not all rows give a size; the values are once, few, many and, for expanded clones, a class.

CDR3 length: 14
D gene: TRBD2
V gene: TRBV11-2
J gene: TRBJ2-7
clone size: few
CDR3 DNA: TGTGCCAGCAGCTTAACTAGCGGAAAATACGAGCAGTACTTC
CDR3 protein: CASSLTSGKYEQYF

CDR3 length: 11
D gene: NA
V gene: TRBV18
J gene: TRBJ2-4
clone size: many
CDR3 DNA: TGTGCCAGCTCACCATCCTACATTCAGTACTTC
CDR3 protein: CASSPSYIQYF

CDR3 length: 11
D gene: NA
V gene: TRBV29-1
J gene: TRBJ2-1
clone size: NA
CDR3 DNA: TGCAGCGTTGGCCATCGAGATGAGCAGTTCTTC
CDR3 protein: CSVGHRDEQFF

CDR3 length: 18
D gene: NA
V gene: TRBV6-5
J gene: TRBJ2-6
clone size: NA
CDR3 DNA: TGTGCCAGCAGTTACTCGCCTATAGGGGTCTCTGGGGCCAACGTCCTGACTTTC
CDR3 protein: CASSYSPIGVSGANVLTF

CDR3 length: 13
D gene: NA
V gene: TRBV28
J gene: TRBJ1-1
clone size: NA
CDR3 DNA: TGTGCCAGCAGTTTATTCGCCTGGGGGGAAGCTTTCTTT
CDR3 protein: CASSLFAWGEAFF

CDR3 length: 11
D gene: NA
V gene: TRBV5-6
J gene: TRBJ1-2
clone size: few
CDR3 DNA: TGTGCCAGCACGAGAGGCTATGGCTACACCTTC
CDR3 protein: CASTRGYGYTF

CDR3 length: 17
D gene: TRBD1
V gene: TRBV28
J gene: TRBJ1-1
clone size: many
CDR3 DNA: TGTGCCAGCAGCCCCGTTGAGGACAGGGGCCCCGGGACTGAAGCTTTCTTT
CDR3 protein: CASSPVEDRGPGTEAFF

CDR3 length: 13
D gene: TRBD1
V gene: TRBV2
J gene: TRBJ2-2
clone size: NA
CDR3 DNA: TGTGCCAGCGACCGACAGGGGACCGGGGAGCTGTTTTTT
CDR3 protein: CASDRQGTGELFF

CDR3 length: 15
D gene: TRBD2
V gene: TRBV7-2
J gene: TRBJ2-3
clone size: NA
CDR3 DNA: TGTGCCAGCAGCGGCACTAGCGGGGGGGCCCGGACGCGGTATTTT
CDR3 protein: CASSGTSGGARTRYF

CDR3 length: 14
D gene: NA
V gene: TRBV20-1
J gene: TRBJ1-5
clone size: many
CDR3 DNA: TGCAGTGCTAGATTCCCAGGGTCTAATCAGCCCCAGCATTTT
CDR3 protein: CSARFPGSNQPQHF

CDR3 length: 14
D gene: TRBD2
V gene: TRBV10-3
J gene: TRBJ2-1
clone size: NA
CDR3 DNA: TGTGCCATCAGTGAGCGGGGGGATCCCAATGAGCAGTTCTTC
CDR3 protein: CAISERGDPNEQFF

CDR3 length: 14
D gene: TRBD1
V gene: TRBV28
J gene: TRBJ1-4
clone size: many
CDR3 DNA: TGTGCCAGCAGACGAGGACAGGGGATTGAAAAACTGTTTTTT
CDR3 protein: CASRRGQGIEKLFF

CDR3 length: 18
D gene: NA
V gene: TRBV28
J gene: TRBJ2-3
clone size: few
CDR3 DNA: TGTGCCAGCAGTCCAAACCCCACCGGGACCCTGAGCACAGATACGCAGTATTTT
CDR3 protein: CASSPNPTGTLSTDTQYF

CDR3 length: 14
D gene: TRBD2
V gene: TRBV7-2
J gene: TRBJ2-5
clone size: NA
CDR3 DNA: TGTGCCAGCAGCTTCCTAGCGGGACAAGAGACCCAGTACTTC
CDR3 protein: CASSFLAGQETQYF

CDR3 length: 15
D gene: TRBD2
V gene: TRBV20-1
J gene: TRBJ2-5
clone size: few
CDR3 DNA: TGCAGTGCTAGACTCATCGCGGGGGACCAGGAGACCCAGTACTTC
CDR3 protein: CSARLIAGDQETQYF

CDR3 length: 15
D gene: NA
V gene: TRBV10-3
J gene: TRBJ2-3
clone size: few
CDR3 DNA: TGTGCCATCACTAGAACCCGATACTACACAGATACGCAGTATTTT
CDR3 protein: CAITRTRYYTDTQYF

CDR3 length: 14
D gene: TRBD2
V gene: TRBV11-3
J gene: TRBJ2-3
clone size: NA
CDR3 DNA: TGTGCCAGCAGCGGGAGCGGGAGGCCAGATACGCAGTATTTT
CDR3 protein: CASSGSGRPDTQYF

CDR3 length: 15
D gene: TRBD1
V gene: TRBV6-6
J gene: TRBJ2-2
clone size: NA
CDR3 DNA: TGTGCCAGCAGTTACCCAGGGGGAGTTACCGGGGAGCTGTTTTTT
CDR3 protein: CASSYPGGVTGELFF

CDR3 length: 15
D gene: NA
V gene: TRBV7-2
J gene: TRBJ2-1
clone size: few
CDR3 DNA: TGTGCCAGCAGCTTAGCGCTGGGACTCCCAAATGAGCAGTTCTTC
CDR3 protein: CASSLALGLPNEQFF

CDR3 length: 14
D gene: NA
V gene: TRBV15
J gene: TRBJ2-3
clone size: NA
CDR3 DNA: TGTGCCACCGGGATACAGGGTGGTAGTAATACGCAGTATTTT
CDR3 protein: CATGIQGGSNTQYF

CDR3 length: 14
D gene: NA
V gene: TRBV6-2/TRBV6-3
J gene: TRBJ1-1
clone size: few
CDR3 DNA: TGTGCCAGCAGTTACCGGGGGATGGACACTGAAGCTTTCTTT
CDR3 protein: CASSYRGMDTEAFF

CDR3 length: 15
D gene: TRBD1
V gene: TRBV19
J gene: TRBJ2-7
clone size: few
CDR3 DNA: TGTGCCAGTAGCAGGGACAGGGTGGTAACCTACGAGCAGTACTTC
CDR3 protein: CASSRDRVVTYEQYF

CDR3 length: 15
D gene: NA
V gene: TRBV3-1
J gene: TRBJ1-1
clone size: NA
CDR3 DNA: TGTGCCAGCAGCCAGGGAGGGTTACGGAACACTGAAGCTTTCTTT
CDR3 protein: CASSQGGLRNTEAFF

CDR3 length: 18
D gene: TRBD2
V gene: TRBV5-1
J gene: TRBJ2-2
clone size: few
CDR3 DNA: TGCGCCAGCAGCTTGGTTGCTAGCGGGAGATTTAACACCGGGGAGCTGTTTTTT
CDR3 protein: CASSLVASGRFNTGELFF

CDR3 length: 15
D gene: NA
V gene: TRBV5-1
J gene: TRBJ2-3
clone size: NA
CDR3 DNA: TGCGCCAGCAGCCGCGTCGGGACTTACCCAGATACGCAGTATTTT
CDR3 protein: CASSRVGTYPDTQYF

CDR3 length: 14
D gene: NA
V gene: TRBV27
J gene: TRBJ2-1
clone size: few
CDR3 DNA: TGTGCCAGCAGTTCCCCCGTGAGGGGCAATGAGCAGTTCTTC
CDR3 protein: CASSSPVRGNEQFF

CDR3 length: 14
D gene: NA
V gene: TRBV29-1
J gene: TRBJ2-1
clone size: few
CDR3 DNA: TGCAGCGTTGAAGAATCGAACTGGGCAGAATGGCAGTTCTTC
CDR3 protein: CSVEESNWAEWQFF

CDR3 length: 16
D gene: NA
V gene: TRBV21-1
J gene: TRBJ1-3
clone size: NA
CDR3 DNA: TGTGCCAGCAGCAGCTGTCGGGGGGGGCCAAGAAACACCATATATTTT
CDR3 protein: CASSSCRGGPRNTIYF

CDR3 length: 15
D gene: NA
V gene: TRBV2
J gene: TRBJ2-7
clone size: many
CDR3 DNA: TGTGCCAGCAGTGAACCCGCTAGGGCAGTCTACGAGCAGTACTTC
CDR3 protein: CASSEPARAVYEQYF

CDR3 length: 14
D gene: TRBD2
V gene: TRBV29-1
J gene: TRBJ2-7
clone size: NA
CDR3 DNA: TGCAGCGTTGCGACTAGCGGGGGGTCCTACGAGCAGTACTTC
CDR3 protein: CSVATSGGSYEQYF

CDR3 length: 14
D gene: NA
V gene: TRBV19
J gene: TRBJ1-1
clone size: many
CDR3 DNA: TGTGCCAGTGGAAACCAGGGAATGAACACTGAAGCTTTCTTT
CDR3 protein: CASGNQGMNTEAFF

CDR3 length: 16
D gene: TRBD1
V gene: TRBV7-7
J gene: TRBJ2-3
clone size: NA
CDR3 DNA: TGTGCCAGCAGCTTATCGGGGACAGGGTTGGGAGATACGCAGTATTTT
CDR3 protein: CASSLSGTGLGDTQYF

CDR3 length: 15
D gene: NA
V gene: TRBV7-2
J gene: TRBJ2-3
clone size: NA
CDR3 DNA: TGTGCCAGCAGCTTAACAGCGGGTTTCACAGATACGCAGTATTTT
CDR3 protein: CASSLTAGFTDTQYF

CDR3 length: 11
D gene: NA
V gene: TRBV29-1
J gene: TRBJ2-1
clone size: NA
CDR3 DNA: TGCAGCGTTGACTTGGCGGGGGAGCAGTTCTTC
CDR3 protein: CSVDLAGEQFF

CDR3 length: 14
D gene: NA
V gene: TRBV2
J gene: TRBJ2-3
clone size: NA
CDR3 DNA: TGTGCCAGCAGTGTTAACCTTAGCATAGATACGCAGTATTTT
CDR3 protein: CASSVNLSIDTQYF

CDR3 length: 15
D gene: TRBD1
V gene: TRBV7-2
J gene: TRBJ2-6
clone size: NA
CDR3 DNA: TGTGCCAATGGACAGGGGGCGAACGGGGCCAACGTCCTGACTTTC
CDR3 protein: CANGQGANGANVLTF

CDR3 length: 14
D gene: TRBD2
V gene: TRBV11-2
J gene: TRBJ2-5
clone size: NA
CDR3 DNA: TGTGCCAGCAGCTCCATGCCCGGGGGGGAGGCCCAGTACTTC
CDR3 protein: CASSSMPGGEAQYF

CDR3 length: 17
D gene: NA
V gene: TRBV12-3/TRBV12-4
J gene: TRBJ2-7
clone size: few
CDR3 DNA: TGTGCCAGCAGTTCCGAACCGCCCGGGATGGGCACCTACGAGCAGTACTTC
CDR3 protein: CASSSEPPGMGTYEQYF

CDR3 length: 14
D gene: NA
V gene: TRBV6-2/TRBV6-3
J gene: TRBJ2-7
clone size: many
CDR3 DNA: TGTGCCAGCAGCGGGAGGGACAGTGCCTACGAGCAGTACTTC
CDR3 protein: CASSGRDSAYEQYF

CDR3 length: 17
D gene: TRBD2
V gene: TRBV14
J gene: TRBJ2-1
clone size: many
CDR3 DNA: TGTGCCAGCAGTCGACGGACTAGCGGGAGCTCCTACAATGAGCAGTTCTTC
CDR3 protein: CASSRRTSGSSYNEQFF

CDR3 length: 15
D gene: NA
V gene: TRBV11-2
J gene: TRBJ2-1
clone size: NA
CDR3 DNA: TGTGCCAGCAGCTCCAACCAGGGCCTAGACAATGAGCAGTTCTTC
CDR3 protein: CASSSNQGLDNEQFF

CDR3 length: 15
D gene: TRBD2
V gene: TRBV20-1
J gene: TRBJ2-7
clone size: NA
CDR3 DNA: TGCAGTGCTTTTTACACCGGGACTAGAAATTACGAGCAGTACTTC
CDR3 protein: CSAFYTGTRNYEQYF

CDR3 length: 13
D gene: NA
V gene: TRBV19
J gene: TRBJ2-1
clone size: few
CDR3 DNA: TGTGCCAGTAGTTCGGCAACGTACAATGAGCAGTTCTTC
CDR3 protein: CASSSATYNEQFF

CDR3 length: 14
D gene: NA
V gene: TRBV7-9
J gene: TRBJ2-1
clone size: few
CDR3 DNA: TGTGCCAGCAGCCCGGCGGACGACTACAATGAGCAGTTCTTC
CDR3 protein: CASSPADDYNEQFF

CDR3 length: 15
D gene: TRBD2
V gene: TRBV20-1
J gene: TRBJ2-3
clone size: NA
CDR3 DNA: TGCAGTGCTAAGATGATGGCGGGAGCCCCAGATACGCAGTATTTT
CDR3 protein: CSAKMMAGAPDTQYF

CDR3 length: 14
D gene: NA
V gene: TRBV27
J gene: TRBJ2-7
clone size: few
CDR3 DNA: TGTGCCAGCAGTTTATTAGACCGGAGTTACGAGCAGTACTTC
CDR3 protein: CASSLLDRSYEQYF

CDR3 length: 15
D gene: NA
V gene: TRBV5-6
J gene: TRBJ2-1
clone size: NA
CDR3 DNA: TGTGCCAGCAGCTCTCTAGCGCCAACCTACAATGAGCAGTTCTTC
CDR3 protein: CASSSLAPTYNEQFF

CDR3 length: 14
D gene: TRBD2
V gene: TRBV6-6
J gene: TRBJ2-7
clone size: NA
CDR3 DNA: TGTGCCAGCAGTAGCGGGAGTAACTCCTACGAGCAGTACTTC
CDR3 protein: CASSSGSNSYEQYF

CDR3 length: 14
D gene: TRBD2
V gene: TRBV3-1
J gene: TRBJ2-1
clone size: few
CDR3 DNA: TGTGCCACAGGACTAGCGGGAGTTAGCAATGAGCAGTTCTTC
CDR3 protein: CATGLAGVSNEQFF

CDR3 length: 12
D gene: NA
V gene: TRBV30
J gene: TRBJ1-1
clone size: medium-sized
CDR3 DNA: TGTGCCTGGAGTGGGGATGGCACTGAAGCTTTCTTT
CDR3 protein: CAWSGDGTEAFF

CDR3 length: 14
D gene: NA
V gene: TRBV9
J gene: TRBJ2-1
clone size: many
CDR3 DNA: TGTGCCAGCAGCGCGGGAGACTCCTACAATGAGCAGTTCTTC
CDR3 protein: CASSAGDSYNEQFF

CDR3 length: 14
D gene: TRBD2
V gene: TRBV9
J gene: TRBJ2-7
clone size: few
CDR3 DNA: TGTGCCAGCGGGGCAGGGAGCGGGGCCTACGAGCAGTACTTC
CDR3 protein: CASGAGSGAYEQYF

CDR3 length: 16
D gene: NA
V gene: TRBV19
J gene: TRBJ2-6
clone size: NA
CDR3 DNA: TGTGCCAGTAGTATCGTTGGTAACTCTGGGGCCAACGTCCTGACTTTC
CDR3 protein: CASSIVGNSGANVLTF

CDR3 length: 16
D gene: NA
V gene: TRBV12-3/TRBV12-4
J gene: TRBJ2-5
clone size: NA
CDR3 DNA: TGTGCCAGCAGCCCAGGCCTAATCGGGGTCCAAGAGACCCAGTACTTC
CDR3 protein: CASSPGLIGVQETQYF